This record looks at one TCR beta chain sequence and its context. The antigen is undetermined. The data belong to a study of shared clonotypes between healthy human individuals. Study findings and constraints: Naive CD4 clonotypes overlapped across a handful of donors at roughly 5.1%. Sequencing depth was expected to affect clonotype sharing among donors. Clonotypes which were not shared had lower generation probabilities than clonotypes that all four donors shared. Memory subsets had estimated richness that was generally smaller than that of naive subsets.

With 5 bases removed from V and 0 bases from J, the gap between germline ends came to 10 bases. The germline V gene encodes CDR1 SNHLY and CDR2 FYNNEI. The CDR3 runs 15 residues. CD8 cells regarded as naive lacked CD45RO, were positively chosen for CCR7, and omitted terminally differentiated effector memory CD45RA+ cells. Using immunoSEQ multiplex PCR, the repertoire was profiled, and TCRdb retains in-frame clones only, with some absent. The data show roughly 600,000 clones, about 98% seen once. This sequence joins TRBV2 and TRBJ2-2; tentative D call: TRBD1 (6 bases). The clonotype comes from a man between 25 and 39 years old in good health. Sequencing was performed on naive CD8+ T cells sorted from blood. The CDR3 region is CASSSGHPNTGELFF. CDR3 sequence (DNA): TGTGCCAGCAGTTCGGGACATCCGAACACCGGGGAGCTGTTTTTT.